This T cell receptor beta chain was obtained from a study of control samples from healthy donors and cancer patients. Germline CDR1 and CDR2: SQVTM and ANQGSEA. Trimming took 2 bases from V and 5 from J; bases not matched to a gene: 8. This CDR3 contains 15 residues. This clone was counted once. The table came from immunoSEQ multiplex PCR; TCRdb's copy has only in-frame clones and leaves some out. The repertoire holds about 110,000 clones, with around nine tenths as singletons. The chain combines TRBV29-1 with TRBJ2-5; 10 bases map to TRBD1. The clonotype was recovered from a woman aged 50 to 60 in good health. Specimen: blood. The CDR3 region is CSVEKDRGLRETQYF. The DNA for the CDR3 is TGCAGCGTTGAAAAAGACAGGGGGCTCAGGGAGACCCAGTACTTC.